This TCR beta chain was sequenced in a study of identical twins. Study-wide results and limits: In cord blood, abundant beta clonotypes had fewer insertions; memory showed no trend. Out-of-frame beta chain sequences displayed weaker excess sharing between twins. Among out-of-frame alpha sequences shared by twins, low generation probability occurred in excess.

This CDR3 has 11 residues. Between the trimmed V and J ends, which lost 7 bases and 7 bases, there was a span of 10 bases. Germline CDR1 SNHLY, CDR2 FYNNEI. In this sample, this clonotype turned up a few times. Antigen specificity is unknown. TCRdb redid the calling of the 5' RACE reads with MiXCR, one entry per CDR3 protein. This sample yields some 320,000 distinct CDR3 sequences, of which 10% to 15% are seen a single time; more than 6% belongs to the top ten. These data also featured in a second study, about yellow fever vaccine responses in identical twins. That source reports: In identical twins, vaccine T cell responses appeared partly shared and partly individual.

The V call is TRBV2, the J call TRBJ1-1; TRBD1 is a possible D gene (5 bases). This receptor was identified in a woman aged 18-35 years in good health. The sequenced sample was CD8+ T cells sorted from blood. CDR3 protein: CASMGRFEAFF. Written as DNA, the CDR3 is TGTGCCAGCATGGGGCGCTTTGAAGCTTTCTTT.